A selection of T cell receptor beta chains follows, all from one sample in a study of cytomegalovirus exposure and HLA in healthy donors. Clones were read by immunoSEQ multiplex PCR, and TCRdb kept only the in-frame ones, dropping some. The sample consists of over 150,000 clones, about four fifths of them appearing once. Sequenced input: PBMCs. Source of these receptors: a woman between 50 and 59 years old in good health and CMV-seropositive. The CDR3 runs from the conserved cysteine through the conserved F or W. A D gene is named only where the DNA matches it firmly. Rows give clone size only sometimes, using once, few, many, or a class for an expanded clone.

v_call,clone_size,j_call,d_call,cdr3_aa,cdr3_nt
TRBV20-1,NA,TRBJ1-2,NA,CSGSGNYGYTF,TGCAGTGGCTCAGGAAACTATGGCTACACCTTC
TRBV28,NA,TRBJ1-1,NA,CASSLRDTEAFF,TGTGCCAGCAGTTTGAGGGACACTGAAGCTTTCTTT
TRBV7-2,NA,TRBJ2-7,TRBD2,CASSLVGGTSYEQYF,TGTGCCAGCAGCTTAGTGGGGGGGACGTCCTACGAGCAGTACTTC
TRBV10-2,NA,TRBJ2-1,NA,CASSESRGRHEQFF,TGCGCCAGCAGTGAGTCTAGGGGTCGGCATGAGCAGTTCTTC
TRBV7-2,NA,TRBJ2-5,NA,CASSSDGGWETQYF,TGTGCCAGCAGCTCCGACGGGGGATGGGAGACCCAGTACTTC
TRBV10-3,NA,TRBJ1-5,NA,CASRYFKSSNQPQHF,TGTGCCAGCAGGTATTTTAAATCTAGCAATCAGCCCCAGCATTTT
TRBV27,NA,TRBJ1-2,NA,CASSPDNRPYYGYTF,TGTGCCAGCAGCCCAGACAACAGGCCCTACTATGGCTACACCTTC
TRBV6-6,NA,TRBJ1-6,NA,CASTSGVGSYNSPLHF,TGTGCCAGCACCTCCGGGGTGGGCTCCTATAATTCACCCCTCCACTTT
TRBV28,few,TRBJ2-7,NA,CASSPRDLALEQYF,TGTGCCAGCAGTCCCCGGGACTTAGCCCTCGAGCAGTACTTC
TRBV4-1,NA,TRBJ2-2,TRBD2,CASSHGARGGAGTGELFF,TGCGCCAGCAGCCACGGGGCACGCGGGGGGGCGGGCACCGGGGAGCTGTTTTTT
TRBV6-5,NA,TRBJ1-2,NA,CASSDMGSGLYGYTF,TGTGCCAGCAGCGACATGGGATCTGGACTCTATGGCTACACCTTC
TRBV5-1,NA,TRBJ2-6,NA,CASSSTGQPGANVLTF,TGCGCCAGCAGCTCTACAGGACAGCCTGGGGCCAACGTCCTGACTTTC
TRBV19,once,TRBJ1-2,TRBD1,CASSISLMGQGATSYGYTF,TGTGCCAGTAGTATCTCTCTTATGGGACAGGGGGCCACCTCCTATGGCTACACCTTC
TRBV2,NA,TRBJ2-2,NA,CASSDPGGTGELFF,TGTGCCAGCAGCGACCCCGGGGGCACCGGGGAGCTGTTTTTT